This T cell receptor beta chain was retrieved from a study of response to subunit inactivated influenza vaccine. TCRdb passed the RT-PCR reads through MiXCR, listing each CDR3 protein once. Altogether roughly 650,000 distinct CDR3 sequences are present, approximately 15% being singletons, with the ten largest covering roughly 10%. A word on this clonotype: Its antigen is still unknown.

General study findings and limits: Authors suggested each seasonal influenza vaccination recruits few new T cells.

Trimming left V 2 bases short and J 2 bases short, with 9 bases between. The germline V gene has CDR1 DFQATT and CDR2 SNEGSKA (reference sequence). This CDR3 is built from 13 residues. The specimen comprised PBMCs from blood, sampled roughly 12 days after vaccination. The sequence was obtained from a man aged 45 to 65 who received an inactivated influenza vaccine. The J gene is TRBJ2-5, the V gene TRBV20-1; D remains unclear. Here the CDR3 reads CSARFYTQETQYF. The CDR3 coding sequence is TGCAGTGCTAGATTCTACACTCAAGAGACCCAGTACTTC.